Below, 20 T cell receptor beta chains from the same sample are listed, as sequenced in a study of blood T cell repertoires in COVID-19. Using immunoSEQ multiplex PCR, the repertoire was profiled, and TCRdb retains in-frame clones only, with some absent. The table has 12,000 to 15,000 clones, around 88% seen once; the top ten hold approximately 8.9%. The specimen was peripheral blood. The receptors stem from a human donor in a cohort sampled during active COVID-19.

The chain combines TRBV20-1 with TRBJ1-1; 7 bases are a match to TRBD1. This CDR3 contains 11 residues. Germline V CDR1 and CDR2: DFQATT, SNEGSKA (reference sequence). J lost 11 bases, V lost 6 bases, and 9 bases had no gene match. Here the CDR3 reads CSADTGELAFF. The CDR3 DNA reads TGCAGTGCCGATACAGGGGAATTGGCTTTCTTT.

This rearrangement joins TRBV23-1 to TRBJ2-6, with 7 nucleotides matching TRBD1. TRBV23-1 is flagged as an ORF with uncertain function. The CDR3 contains 21 residues. J gave up 1 base and V 0 bases, and 15 bases lay outside the gene matches. CDR3 in DNA: TGCGCCAGCAGTCAATCGCCCGGAAACAGGGGAAGCGGATCTGGGGCCAACGTCCTGACTTTC. It yields the protein CASSQSPGNRGSGSGANVLTF.

This clone was observed once. This rearrangement joins TRBV4-2 to TRBJ2-4; TRBD1 matches 8 bases. Germline V lookup: CDR1 LGHNA, CDR2 YNFKEQ. The length of the CDR3 is 15 residues. Losses at the gene ends were 3 bases for V and 7 bases for J; bases not matched to a gene: 8. The CDR3 sequence: CASSQPGQDRNIQYF. The CDR3 coding sequence is TGTGCCAGCAGCCAGCCGGGACAGGATCGGAACATTCAGTACTTC.

The V and J genes are TRBV14 and TRBJ2-1; D is uncertain. The ends were cut back, 2 bases at V and 0 bases at J, with 8 bases in the middle. Germline V CDR1 and CDR2: SGHDN, FVKESK. The CDR3 consists of 15 residues. The CDR3 DNA sequence: TGTGCCAGCAGCCAAATACTCGGCTCCTACAATGAGCAGTTCTTC. Protein: CASSQILGSYNEQFF.

This clone occurred a few times. The CDR3: CASSLQGYKYEQYF. CDR3 DNA: TGTGCCAGCAGTTTACAGGGATACAAGTACGAGCAGTACTTC. The rearrangement joins TRBV27 to TRBJ2-7, with D possibly matching TRBD1 (5 bases). Germline V lookup: CDR1 MNHEY, CDR2 SMNVEV (reference sequence). The CDR3 has 14 residues. V dropped 2 bases and J dropped 4 bases, with 12 bases sitting between them.

This chain links TRBV28 with TRBJ2-7, with D possibly being TRBD2 (5 bases). Trimming stripped 6 bases from V and 2 bases from J, with 17 bases between. CDR1 MDHEN and CDR2 SYDVKM come from the germline V gene. This CDR3 is 15 amino acids long. In DNA form, the CDR3 reads TGTGCCAGCAGCACAAATAGCGAGATAACCTACGAGCAGTACTTC. This gives the protein CASSTNSEITYEQYF.

The genes are TRBV7-9 and TRBJ2-1; TRBD1 aligns across 9 bases. Trimming cost V 1 base and J 15 bases; bases outside gene matches: 16. The CDR3 sequence is 16 residues long. CDR1 and CDR2 from the germline V gene are SEHNR and FQNEAQ (reference sequence). Here the CDR3 reads CASSLGVGQGVGGLFF. CDR3 in DNA: TGTGCCAGCAGCTTAGGTGTGGGACAGGGCGTCGGTGGTTTGTTCTTC.

This sequence joins TRBV24-1 and TRBJ1-5; no firm D call. Germline CDR1 reads KGHDR; CDR2 reads SFDVKD. The ends were cut back, 5 bases at V and 2 bases at J, with 9 bases in the middle. The CDR3 has 14 amino acids. CDR3 residues: CATSGSTRNQPQHF. The DNA for the CDR3 is TGTGCCACCAGTGGTTCTACGCGCAATCAGCCCCAGCATTTT.

The V call is TRBV25-1, the J call TRBJ2-3; maybe TRBD2 (5 bases). This CDR3 is 18 amino acids long. Germline V gene data show CDR1 as MGHDK and CDR2 as SYGVNS. Between the trimmed V and J ends, which lost 4 bases and 4 bases, there was a span of 24 bases. The CDR3 sequence: CASSGSSHAGQSSDTQYF. The CDR3 coding sequence is TGTGCCAGCAGTGGATCCTCTCATGCGGGCCAATCCTCAGATACGCAGTATTTT.

The chain couples TRBV7-2 to TRBJ2-1, with 13 bases fitting TRBD2. The CDR3 spans 14 residues. V was clipped by 4 bases and J by 14 bases; unmatched bases: 8. Germline V gene sequence: CDR1 SGHTA, CDR2 FQGNSA. CDR3 in amino acids: CASSWGLAGTIEFF. The CDR3 DNA is TGTGCCAGCAGCTGGGGACTAGCGGGAACAATTGAGTTCTTC.

This clone was counted only a few times. Here the CDR3 reads CASSSGTGSTDTQYF. Here the CDR3 DNA reads TGTGCCAGCAGCTCAGGGACAGGCAGCACAGATACGCAGTATTTT. The V call is TRBV7-9, the J call TRBJ2-3, with 8 bases lining up with TRBD1. This CDR3 spans 15 amino acids. Germline CDR1 reads SEHNR; CDR2 reads FQNEAQ (reference sequence). The junction had 3 bases not matched to a gene; V was cut back by 4 bases and J by 0 bases.

The chain is built from TRBV2 and TRBJ1-1, with 8 bases fitting TRBD1. From germline, CDR1 is SNHLY and CDR2 FYNNEI. V shed 9 bases, J shed 4 bases, and the junction held 7 bases outside the gene matches. The CDR3 runs 13 residues. Here the CDR3 reads CARGQGEFTEAFF. In DNA, the CDR3 is TGTGCCAGAGGACAGGGCGAATTCACTGAAGCTTTCTTT.

The gene calls are TRBV6-5 and TRBJ2-7; 7 nucleotides agree with TRBD2. From germline, CDR1 is MNHEY and CDR2 SVGAGI. CDR3 length: 14 amino acids. V trimming: 8 bases; J trimming: 0 bases; junction bases outside the gene matches: 7. The CDR3 DNA reads as TGTGCCAGCGCCCCTAGCGGTACCTCCTACGAGCAGTACTTC. Its protein is CASAPSGTSYEQYF.

The V gene is TRBV19, the J gene TRBJ2-1; 10 bases match TRBD2. Losses at the gene ends were 6 bases for V and 7 bases for J; bases not matched to a gene: 12. This CDR3 is built from 16 residues. Germline V gene lookup returns CDR1 LNHDA and CDR2 SQIVND (reference sequence). In DNA form, the CDR3 reads TGTGCCAGTAGCAACCAGCGGGAGGGCCGTTGGAATGAGCAGTTCTTC. As protein: CASSNQREGRWNEQFF.

This clone was seen a single time. This chain links TRBV3-1 (or the pseudogene TRBV3-2) with TRBJ2-3; 8 nucleotides line up with TRBD2. The CDR3 spans 15 residues. CDR1 is LGHDT and CDR2 is YNNKEL in the germline V gene (reference sequence). V shed 6 bases, J shed 5 bases, and the junction held 10 bases outside the gene matches. This CDR3 reads CASRPYGRALDTQYF. Here the CDR3 DNA reads TGTGCCAGCAGACCCTACGGGAGGGCCTTAGATACGCAGTATTTT.

This chain connects TRBV19 to TRBJ1-1; 7 bases align to TRBD1. J lost 7 bases, V lost 2 bases, and 10 bases had no gene match. The CDR3 is 15 amino acids. Per the germline V gene, CDR1 is LNHDA and CDR2 is SQIVND (reference sequence). CDR3 sequence (DNA): TGTGCCAGTAGTATAAGAACAGGGGCACCACTTGAAGCTTTCTTT. Protein product: CASSIRTGAPLEAFF.

The CDR3 DNA sequence: TGTGCCAGCAGCTTAGTGATTACGGGAGGGGGTGAGCAGTTCTTC. It specifies CASSLVITGGGEQFF. The chain has TRBV7-8 and TRBJ2-1; 8 nucleotides match TRBD2. Unmatched junction bases numbered 8, after V lost 1 base and J lost 9 bases. The CDR3 has 15 amino acids. Germline values: CDR1 SGHVS, CDR2 FQNEAQ.

V is TRBV7-2 and J is TRBJ2-1; 15 bases match TRBD2. Germline CDR1 SGHTA, CDR2 FQGNSA. CDR3 length: 15 amino acids. V gave up 5 bases and J gave up 10 bases; unmatched junction bases: 6. CDR3 coding DNA: TGTGCCAGCAGCCAAGGACTAGCGGGAGGGCGGGAGCAGTTCTTC. This gives the protein CASSQGLAGGREQFF.

This sequence joins TRBV28 and TRBJ2-7; 12 positions match TRBD2. The CDR3 extends over 15 amino acids. Germline V gene lookup returns CDR1 MDHEN and CDR2 SYDVKM. J was trimmed by 4 bases and V by 4 bases; bases with no gene match: 5. The CDR3 reads CASSSSGRASYEQYF. CDR3 bases: TGTGCCAGCAGTTCTAGCGGGAGGGCCTCATACGAGCAGTACTTC.

The V and J genes are TRBV2 and TRBJ2-2; 9 nucleotides line up with TRBD2. There are 15 residues in the CDR3. J lost 8 bases, V lost 5 bases, and 9 bases had no gene match. The germline V gene encodes CDR1 SNHLY and CDR2 FYNNEI. CDR3 protein: CASSWTSVSVGELFF. The DNA of the CDR3 is TGTGCCAGCAGTTGGACTAGCGTCTCGGTGGGGGAGCTGTTTTTT. Looking up the rest from reference TRBV2 and TRBJ2-2 gives the full variable domain: EPEVTQTPSHQVTQMGQEVILRCVPISNHLYFYWYRQILGQKVEFLVSFYNNEISEKSEIFDDQFSVERPDGSNFTLKIRSTKLEDSAMYFCASSWTSVSVGELFFGEGSRLTVL.